The clone carrying this T cell receptor (beta chain) was observed a handful of times. Its target is unknown. Per germline, CDR1 GTSNPN and CDR2 SVGIG (reference sequence). The CDR3 extends over 14 amino acids. V was shortened by 2 bases and J by 5 bases, with 15 bases between the two germline ends. The data stem from a study of cytomegalovirus exposure and HLA in healthy donors. Study results and caveats: Reportedly, cytomegalovirus status was diagnosed with high sensitivity and specificity. Earlier analysis looked at TCR beta V segments, and most were productive about 90% or about 30% of the time.

The primer mix had 60 Vbeta and 13 Jbeta primers. Original analysis: As a later analysis found, there were 60 million to 90 million unique TCR beta chains, of which roughly 11 million were shared. Method: immunoSEQ multiplex PCR; TCRdb's copy keeps in-frame clones and lacks some. The DNA was the basis for D and trimming; V, J and clone size are from that table. The sample consists of roughly 150,000 clones, 73% of them appearing once. The J gene is TRBJ2-5, the V gene TRBV30; D unclear. The sample was PBMCs. The receptor was derived from a woman younger than 35 in good health and CMV-seropositive. For the CDR3, the DNA is TGTGCCTGGAGTCCGAGAACCCCAAAGGAGACCCAGTACTTC. Its protein is CAWSPRTPKETQYF.